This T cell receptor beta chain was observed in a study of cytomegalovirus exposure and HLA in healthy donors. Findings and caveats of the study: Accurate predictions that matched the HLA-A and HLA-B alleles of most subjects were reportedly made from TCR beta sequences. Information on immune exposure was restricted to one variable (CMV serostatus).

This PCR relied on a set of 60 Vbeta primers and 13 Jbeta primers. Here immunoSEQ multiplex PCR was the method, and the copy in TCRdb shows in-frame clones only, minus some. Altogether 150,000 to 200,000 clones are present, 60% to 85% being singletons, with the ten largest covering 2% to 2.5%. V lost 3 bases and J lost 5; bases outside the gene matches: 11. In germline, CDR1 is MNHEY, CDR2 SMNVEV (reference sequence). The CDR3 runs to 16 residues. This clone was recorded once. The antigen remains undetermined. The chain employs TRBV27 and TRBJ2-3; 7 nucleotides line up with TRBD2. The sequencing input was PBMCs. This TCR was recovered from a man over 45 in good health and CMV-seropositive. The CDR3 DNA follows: TGTGCCAGCAGTTTGTATTTGGGGGGGTTCAGAGATACGCAGTATTTT. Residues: CASSLYLGGFRDTQYF.